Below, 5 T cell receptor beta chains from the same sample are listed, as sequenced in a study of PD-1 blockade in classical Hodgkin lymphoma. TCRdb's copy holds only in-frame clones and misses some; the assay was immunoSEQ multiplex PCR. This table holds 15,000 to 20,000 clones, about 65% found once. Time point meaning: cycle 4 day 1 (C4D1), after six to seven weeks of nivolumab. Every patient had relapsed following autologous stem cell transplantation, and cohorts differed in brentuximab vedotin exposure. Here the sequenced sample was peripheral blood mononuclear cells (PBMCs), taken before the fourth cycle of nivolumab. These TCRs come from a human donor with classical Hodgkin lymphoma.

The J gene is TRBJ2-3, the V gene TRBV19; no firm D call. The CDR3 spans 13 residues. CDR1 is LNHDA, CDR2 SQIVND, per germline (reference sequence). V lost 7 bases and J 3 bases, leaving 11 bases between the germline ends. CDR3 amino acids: CASTLGITDTQYF. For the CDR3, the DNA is TGTGCCAGTACGCTAGGGATAACAGATACGCAGTATTTT.

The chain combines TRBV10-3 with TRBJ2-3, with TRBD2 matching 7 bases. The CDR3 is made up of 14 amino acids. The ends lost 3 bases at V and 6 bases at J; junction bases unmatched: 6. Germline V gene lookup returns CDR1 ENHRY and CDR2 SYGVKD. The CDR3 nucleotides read TGTGCCATCAGTGACCCGGGACTATTGGATACGCAGTATTTT. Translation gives CAISDPGLLDTQYF.

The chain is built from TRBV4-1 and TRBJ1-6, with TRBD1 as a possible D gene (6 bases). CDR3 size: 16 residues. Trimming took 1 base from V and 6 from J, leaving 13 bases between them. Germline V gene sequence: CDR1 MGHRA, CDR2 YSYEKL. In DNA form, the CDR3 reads TGCGCCAGCAGCCAAGGCCCGACAGGCTTTAATTCACCCCTCCACTTT. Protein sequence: CASSQGPTGFNSPLHF.

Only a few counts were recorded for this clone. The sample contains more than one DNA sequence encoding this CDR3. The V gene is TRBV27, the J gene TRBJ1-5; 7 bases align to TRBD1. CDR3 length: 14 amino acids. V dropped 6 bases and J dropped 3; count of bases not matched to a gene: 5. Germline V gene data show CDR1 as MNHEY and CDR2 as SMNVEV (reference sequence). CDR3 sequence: CASRSGTDNQPQHF. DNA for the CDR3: TGTGCCAGCAGGTCCGGGACAGACAATCAGCCCCAGCATTTT.

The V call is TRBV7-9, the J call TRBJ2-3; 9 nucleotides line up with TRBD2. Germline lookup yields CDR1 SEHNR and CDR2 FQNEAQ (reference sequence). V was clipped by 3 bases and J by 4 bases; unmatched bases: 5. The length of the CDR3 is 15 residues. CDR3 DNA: TGTGCCAGCAGCTTTGGGGGACTAGCTCCAGATACGCAGTATTTT. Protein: CASSFGGLAPDTQYF.